This T cell receptor (beta chain) originates from a study of beta chain features in type 1 diabetes. Findings and caveats of the study: Healthy donors had naive, central memory and Treg TCRB repertoires that appeared less similar than those seen among patients. No resolution was reached here on whether HLA type influences TCRB rearrangement.

As for this clone: Its antigen is unidentified.

The isolated RNA, all of it, was reverse transcribed, so expressed TCRB transcripts were what got sequenced. Only in-frame clones appear in the TCRdb table, and some are missing; sequencing was by immunoSEQ multiplex PCR. The repertoire includes 200,000 to 250,000 clones, approximately 10% of them detected once, and about 1.2% sits in the top ten. A sort by CD45RO/CCR7/CD25/CD127/CD95/CD27 yielded CD4+ naive, central memory, regulatory and stem cell-like memory cells. The origin of this receptor is a man between 18 and 35 years old in good health. The sequencing input was central memory CD4+ T cells from blood.

The CDR3 DNA reads TGCGCCAGCAGCTTACAGCTATACAATGAGCAGTTCTTC. It encodes CASSLQLYNEQFF. The chain has TRBV5-1 and TRBJ2-1; no clear D gene. The CDR3 is 13 amino acids. Germline V lookup: CDR1 SGHRS, CDR2 YFSETQ. V gave up 2 bases and J gave up 4 bases, with 7 bases separating them.